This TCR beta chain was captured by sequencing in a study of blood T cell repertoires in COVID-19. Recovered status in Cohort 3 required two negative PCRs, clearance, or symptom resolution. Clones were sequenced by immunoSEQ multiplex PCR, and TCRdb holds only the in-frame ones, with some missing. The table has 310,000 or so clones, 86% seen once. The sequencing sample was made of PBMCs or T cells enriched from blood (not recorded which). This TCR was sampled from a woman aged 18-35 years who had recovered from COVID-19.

CDR3 region: CASSRRGTDTQYF. DNA for the CDR3: TGTGCCAGCAGCCGCCGGGGCACAGATACGCAGTATTTT. This chain uses TRBV5-6 with TRBJ2-3; D gene unclear. Germline V gene sequence: CDR1 SGHDT, CDR2 YYEEEE. Trimming shortened V by 4 bases and J by 1 base, and 7 bases separated the two germline ends. The CDR3 runs 13 residues.